Sequencing of this T cell receptor (beta chain) was carried out in a study of blood T cells in healthy people across ages. As for the study in general: About one barcoded beta molecule per two T cells was the capture yield of template switching. Findings of the study overall: No conclusive comparison of naive versus antigen-experienced cells was possible with unsorted PBMCs.

The authors ran a second PCR of about 6 to 11 cycles using a sample-barcoded 5' primer and a J-beta primer mix. TCRdb recomputed calls from the 5' RACE reads with MiXCR, one row per CDR3 protein. The table records some 730,000 distinct CDR3 sequences, about 24% of them present only once. This CDR3 comprises 15 residues. V was cut by 7 bases and J by 6 bases, with 21 bases left in between. Germline CDR1 reads MGHDK; CDR2 reads SYGVNS. This clonotype came up a few times. The antigen is undetermined. The sample was blood. The V and J genes are TRBV25-1 and TRBJ2-5; D uncertain. This receptor was taken from a man in his sixties or seventies in good health. The CDR3 is CASTITSGFEKTQYF. CDR3 nucleotides: TGTGCCAGCACAATAACCTCCGGTTTTGAGAAGACCCAGTACTTC.